Presented here are 3 T cell receptor beta chains from one specimen sequenced in a study of spatial heterogeneity in lung cancer. Time point reported: sample taken at primary tumor resection. Antigen specificity for these receptors is unknown. TCRdb re-derived calls from the 5' RACE reads in MiXCR, one entry per CDR3 protein. The sample holds around 2,700 distinct CDR3 sequences, 5.5% to 6% seen once. Overall study results and limits: The study found that expanded intratumoral alpha and beta TCR counts tracked tumor mutation counts.

Sequencing was performed on lung tumor tissue, taken at surgery. The receptors here all came from a male donor with early-stage non-small cell lung cancer.

This clonotype was detected only a few times. For a library built for alpha chains, this beta chain is a stray read; little rests on its size. V is TRBV28 and J is TRBJ1-4; 7 positions agree with TRBD1. The CDR3 consists of 15 residues. CDR1 is MDHEN, CDR2 SYDVKM, per germline. With V trimmed by 6 bases and J by 4 bases, 8 bases remained unmatched. The DNA of the CDR3 is TGTGCCAGCAGGCCACCGGGACAGAATAATGAAAAACTGTTTTTT. Encoded protein: CASRPPGQNNEKLFF.

This clonotype is judged medium-sized. As an off-target read in a library built for alpha chains, this beta chain has a frequency of little significance. The rearrangement joins TRBV27 to TRBJ2-3; D uncertain. The CDR3 is made up of 14 amino acids. The V gene lost 8 bases and the J gene lost 4 bases, with 16 bases spanning the gap. Germline CDR1 is MNHEY and CDR2 is SMNVEV (reference sequence). The CDR3 loop reads CASGHRPEADTQYF. The CDR3 nucleotides are TGTGCCAGCGGCCATAGACCTGAGGCAGATACGCAGTATTTT.

This clonotype was picked up a small number of times. This beta chain is an off-target read within a library intended for alpha chains, so its frequency means little. V gene TRBV25-1 combines with J gene TRBJ1-5; D gene uncertain. The CDR3 length is 13 residues. V lost 5 bases and J lost 1, with 6 bases in between. Looked up from germline, CDR1 is MGHDK and CDR2 is SYGVNS. The CDR3 protein is CASSSDSNQPQHF. The CDR3 bases are TGTGCCAGCAGTTCCGACAGCAATCAGCCCCAGCATTTT. Full variable domain (missing parts from reference TRBV25-1 and TRBJ1-5): EADIYQTPRYLVIGTGKKITLECSQTMGHDKMYWYQQDPGMELHLIHYSYGVNSTEKGDLSSESTVSRIRTEHFPLTLESARPSHTSQYLCASSSDSNQPQHFGDGTRLSIL.